This TCR beta chain emerged from a study of vaccination and CD4 T cells after COVID-19. General study findings and limits: Within convalescent individuals, 304 out of 307 vaccine-specific clones proved to be spike mono-reactive.

About this clonotype: The antigen is not known.

The treatment denotes: approximately nine-day PBMC culture with coronavirus spike peptide pools or control peptides (ViraFEST assay). CD4+ T lymphocytes from the unexposed donor were collected before the COVID-19 pandemic (2011-2018). At the Johns Hopkins FTIC core, DNA taken from cultured CD4+ T cells was sequenced by way of the Oncomine TCR Beta short-read assay. TCRdb reanalysed the PCR reads using MiXCR and keeps one entry per CDR3 protein. The sample has around 6,100 distinct CDR3 sequences, 49% seen once. The CDR3 runs 12 residues. The germline gives CDR1 WNHNN, CDR2 SYGVQD (reference sequence). V dropped 4 bases and J dropped 7 bases, with 10 bases sitting between them.

This receptor was identified in a human donor in good health. The chain combines TRBV10-1 with TRBJ2-5, with D perhaps being TRBD1 or TRBD2 (6 bases each). Source material: CD4+ T cells from blood, cultured in vitro. CDR3 in DNA: TGCGCCAGCAGTGTTAAGGGGGGGACCCAGTACTTC. Protein product: CASSVKGGTQYF.